A selection of T cell receptor beta chains follows, all from one sample in a study of cytomegalovirus exposure and HLA in healthy donors. Produced via immunoSEQ multiplex PCR; TCRdb's table is partial and in-frame only. The profile covers about 98,000 clones, with approximately 79% appearing a single time and roughly 1.8% taken by the ten largest. The sample consisted of PBMCs. The source is a male donor in good health and CMV-seronegative. CDR3s include the opening cysteine and the closing phenylalanine or tryptophan. D genes are given only for firm matches. Part of the rows lack a size; the others show once, few, many or a class for expanded clones.

size | J | D | length | V | DNA | CDR3
- | TRBJ2-1 | TRBD1 | 15 | TRBV6-6 | TGTGCCAGCAGTTACATCCAGGACAGGGACAATGAGCAGTTCTTC | CASSYIQDRDNEQFF
- | TRBJ2-3 | TRBD2 | 15 | TRBV6-1 | TGTGCCAGCAGGGGTCTAGCGGGAGAGTCAGATACGCAGTATTTT | CASRGLAGESDTQYF
- | TRBJ1-1 | - | 15 | TRBV9 | TGTGCCAGCAGCGTGGGCGGGGAGAAGGGCACTGAAGCTTTCTTT | CASSVGGEKGTEAFF
- | TRBJ2-7 | TRBD1 | 13 | TRBV5-5 | TGTGCCAGCAGCAGGGACAGGGGAAAAGAGCAGTACTTC | CASSRDRGKEQYF
- | TRBJ2-5 | - | 13 | TRBV9 | TGTGCCAGCAGCGGGACAGTCCAAGAGACCCAGTACTTC | CASSGTVQETQYF
- | TRBJ2-1 | - | 16 | TRBV9 | TGTGCCAGCAGCGTAGACCAGGGGAGCTCCTACAATGAGCAGTTCTTC | CASSVDQGSSYNEQFF
- | TRBJ2-5 | - | 12 | TRBV5-4 | TGTGCCAGCAGCTCGGATCGGGAGCTCCACTACTTC | CASSSDRELHYF
- | TRBJ2-7 | TRBD1 | 15 | TRBV5-1 | TGCGCCAGCAGCTTGCTAGGACAGGCAACCTACGAGCAGTACTTC | CASSLLGQATYEQYF
- | TRBJ2-3 | - | 15 | TRBV9 | TGTGCCAGCAGCGTCTCGGGAGCCCACCAAGGTACGCAGTATTTT | CASSVSGAHQGTQYF
- | TRBJ1-2 | - | 15 | TRBV4-1 | TGCGCCAGCAGCCAAGAAACTGTTTCTAACTATGGCTACACCTTC | CASSQETVSNYGYTF
- | TRBJ1-2 | - | 14 | TRBV28 | TGTGCCAGCAGTTTAAACGACGGGGTCTTTGGCTACACCTTC | CASSLNDGVFGYTF
- | TRBJ2-7 | TRBD1 | 14 | TRBV28 | TGTGCCAGCAGTCCCCCGGACAGGGGAGGGGAGCAGTACTTC | CASSPPDRGGEQYF
- | TRBJ2-1 | TRBD2 | 14 | TRBV7-2 | TGTGCCAGCAGCTTCGGACTAGACTACAGGGAGCAGTTCTTC | CASSFGLDYREQFF
- | TRBJ2-7 | - | 11 | TRBV6-5 | TGTGCCAGCAGTTACTCAGGGGTTTGGTACTTC | CASSYSGVWYF
few | TRBJ2-3 | TRBD1 | 15 | TRBV5-1 | TGCGCCAGCAGCAGAGGGGGCAGGACTCCAGATACGCAGTATTTT | CASSRGGRTPDTQYF
- | TRBJ2-7 | TRBD1 | 14 | TRBV11-3 | TGTGCCAGCAGCCCCCGGGACAGGGTTGGCGAGCAGTACTTC | CASSPRDRVGEQYF
- | TRBJ1-2 | - | 14 | TRBV7-2 | TGTGCCAGCAGCTCACAGGGTTACACCAACGGCTACACCTTC | CASSSQGYTNGYTF
- | TRBJ2-2 | TRBD2 | 15 | TRBV19 | TGTGCCAGTAGTACCCAGCGGGAGATCGCCGGGGAGCTGTTTTTT | CASSTQREIAGELFF